Below, 23 T cell receptor beta chains from the same sample are listed, as sequenced in a study of control samples from healthy donors and cancer patients. Generated by immunoSEQ multiplex PCR, the TCRdb table keeps only in-frame clones and is missing some. The data contain more than 30,000 clones, 80% to 90% of them singletons. Sequencing was carried out using PBMCs. These TCRs come from a woman aged 60-75 years with lung cancer.

This sequence joins TRBV7-9 and TRBJ2-1, with 8 bases that match TRBD2. V shed 5 bases, J shed 2 bases, and the junction held 5 bases outside the gene matches. Germline values: CDR1 SEHNR, CDR2 FQNEAQ (reference sequence). The CDR3 consists of 15 residues. CDR3 DNA sequence: TGTGCCAGCAGCCCGGGGGGGAGTACCTACAATGAGCAGTTCTTC. This encodes CASSPGGSTYNEQFF.

The chain carries TRBV9 and TRBJ1-6; D remains ambiguous. Looked up from germline, CDR1 is SGDLS and CDR2 is YYNGEE. With 4 bases removed from V and 9 bases from J, the gap between germline ends came to 17 bases. The CDR3 spans 15 residues. The CDR3 DNA reads TGTGCCAGCAGCTCGTCGGGCCTCCGGAGTTCACCCCTCCACTTT. It specifies CASSSSGLRSSPLHF.

The V call is TRBV19, the J call TRBJ1-2; the D gene is possibly TRBD1 (6 bases). The V and J ends lost 4 bases and 2 bases respectively, with 11 bases between them. CDR3 length equals 14 residues. Looked up from germline, CDR1 is LNHDA and CDR2 is SQIVND (reference sequence). CDR3 residues: CASSRQALNYGYTF. In DNA form, the CDR3 reads TGTGCCAGTAGTAGACAGGCCCTGAACTATGGCTACACCTTC.

The gene calls are TRBV3-1 (or the pseudogene TRBV3-2) and TRBJ1-6; the D gene is possibly TRBD1 (5 bases). The V end was cut by 7 bases, the J end by 8 bases, with 12 bases between. Germline loops: CDR1 LGHDT, CDR2 YNNKEL (reference sequence). This CDR3 has 13 amino acids. In DNA form, the CDR3 reads TGTGCCAGCACCCAGGGAACCCATTCACCCCTCCACTTT. Amino acids: CASTQGTHSPLHF.

The chain has TRBV12-3 or TRBV12-4 and TRBJ1-2; TRBD1 matches 7 bases. The CDR3 extends over 13 amino acids. The V and J ends lost 5 bases and 8 bases, in that order; junction bases with no gene match: 8. The CDR3 DNA reads as TGTGCCAGCAGTCTAGGAGGGGGCGCGGGCTACACCTTC. This sequence encodes CASSLGGGAGYTF.

This clone was recorded once. The rearrangement joins TRBV6-1 to TRBJ2-1; D is unclear. V was clipped by 5 bases and J by 5 bases, with 7 bases between them. Looked up from germline, CDR1 is MNHNS and CDR2 is SASEGT. The CDR3 totals 12 residues. The CDR3 DNA reads TGTGCCAGCAGTCCCTCGAACAATGAGCAGTTCTTC. Protein: CASSPSNNEQFF.

This rearrangement joins TRBV30 to TRBJ1-2; 9 bases fit TRBD1. CDR1 and CDR2 from the germline V gene are GTSNPN and SVGIG (reference sequence). V dropped 2 bases and J dropped 7; count of bases not matched to a gene: 5. CDR3 size: 13 residues. This CDR3 is CAWSQGTGLGYTF. As DNA, the CDR3 is TGTGCCTGGAGTCAAGGGACAGGGCTTGGCTACACCTTC. Variable domain in full (rest from reference TRBV30 and TRBJ1-2): SQTIHQWPATLVQPVGSPLSLECTVEGTSNPNLYWYRQAAGRGLQLLFYSVGIGQISSEVPQNLSASRPQDRQFILSSKKLLLSDSGFYLCAWSQGTGLGYTFGSGTRLTVV.

The CDR3: CASSFRRDQETQYF. In nucleotides, the CDR3 is TGTGCCAGCAGCTTTAGGCGTGACCAAGAGACCCAGTACTTC. The chain employs TRBV5-6 and TRBJ2-5, with unresolved D. Germline V gene lookup returns CDR1 SGHDT and CDR2 YYEEEE. The length of the CDR3 is 14 residues. V was pared by 2 bases and J by 0 bases, with 8 bases between.

The genes are TRBV7-2 and TRBJ1-5; D is perhaps TRBD1 (6 bases). V gave up 5 bases and J gave up 2 bases, with 16 bases separating them. The length of the CDR3 is 16 residues. CDR1 SGHTA and CDR2 FQGNSA come from the germline V gene. The CDR3 region has the DNA TGTGCCAGCAGCCCCGGGGGGGGCCGGGGCAATCAGCCCCAGCATTTT. Its protein product is CASSPGGGRGNQPQHF.

The gene calls are TRBV14 and TRBJ2-1, with D unclear. The V and J ends lost 0 bases and 0 bases respectively, with 3 bases between them. This CDR3 region has 14 residues. CDR1 and CDR2 (germline): SGHDN, FVKESK. DNA of the CDR3: TGTGCCAGCAGCCAAGAGAACTCCTACAATGAGCAGTTCTTC. Its translation: CASSQENSYNEQFF. Full variable domain (rest looked up from reference TRBV14 and TRBJ2-1): EAGVTQFPSHSVIEKGQTVTLRCDPISGHDNLYWYRRVMGKEIKFLLHFVKESKQDESGMPNNRFLAERTGGTYSTLKVQPAELEDSGVYFCASSQENSYNEQFFGPGTRLTVL.

This clone came up once. The rearrangement uses TRBV6-5 and TRBJ2-1, with 11 nucleotides matching TRBD2. The CDR3 is made up of 15 amino acids. Unmatched junction bases numbered 4, after V lost 3 bases and J lost 6 bases. Per germline, CDR1 MNHEY and CDR2 SVGAGI. The CDR3 is CASSYSGGAINEQFF. CDR3 in DNA: TGTGCCAGCAGTTATAGCGGGGGGGCCATCAATGAGCAGTTCTTC.

The chain recombines TRBV13 with TRBJ2-1, with 9 bases that match TRBD2. The junction had 15 bases not matched to a gene; V was cut back by 5 bases and J by 10 bases. The CDR3 contains 16 residues. From germline, CDR1 is PRHDT and CDR2 FYEKMQ (reference sequence). Here the CDR3 DNA reads TGTGCCAGCAGCCTTAGACTAGCGGCCGTGGAGGAGGAGCAGTTCTTC. It codes for CASSLRLAAVEEEQFF.

This clone was seen only once. The chain carries TRBV5-6 and TRBJ1-5; D call uncertain. The CDR3 runs to 12 residues. Looked up from germline, CDR1 is SGHDT and CDR2 is YYEEEE. V lost 1 base, J lost 6 bases, and 5 bases lay in between. This CDR3 reads CASSLFGQPQHF. In DNA form, the CDR3 reads TGTGCCAGCAGCTTGTTTGGTCAGCCCCAGCATTTT.

The gene calls are TRBV5-1 and TRBJ2-3; D uncertain. This CDR3 is 12 amino acids long. V dropped 0 bases and J dropped 6 bases, with 5 bases sitting between them. Looked up from germline, CDR1 is SGHRS and CDR2 is YFSETQ. The CDR3 loop is CASSLEGDTQYF. CDR3 nucleotide sequence: TGCGCCAGCAGCTTGGAAGGGGATACGCAGTATTTT.

This clone was observed once. J is TRBJ1-1 and V is TRBV5-6; TRBD1 is a possible D gene (5 bases). V was cut by 4 bases and J by 10 bases, with 17 bases left in between. The CDR3 totals 13 residues. CDR1 SGHDT and CDR2 YYEEEE come from the germline V gene. The DNA of the CDR3 is TGTGCCAGCAGCCTCCGAAGGGGAGAAGGAGCTTTCTTT. It codes for CASSLRRGEGAFF.

The V call is TRBV24-1, the J call TRBJ2-2, with D possibly being TRBD1 (6 bases). V gave up 8 bases and J gave up 3 bases, with 21 bases separating them. This CDR3 region has 17 residues. CDR1 KGHDR and CDR2 SFDVKD come from the germline V gene. CDR3 in DNA: TGTGCCACCAATCCGGGAATCGACAGGATTTACACCGGGGAGCTGTTTTTT. It translates to CATNPGIDRIYTGELFF.

The J gene is TRBJ1-1, the V gene TRBV30; D remains unclear. The CDR3 covers 14 residues. Trimming took off 3 bases at V and 4 bases at J, with 15 bases between the two ends. Germline lookup yields CDR1 GTSNPN and CDR2 SVGIG (reference sequence). As DNA, the CDR3 is TGTGCCTGGAGCCCCACGGGCCAGATCACTGAAGCTTTCTTT. Translating it yields CAWSPTGQITEAFF.

This clone was seen only once. The rearrangement uses TRBV19 and TRBJ1-1; D gene unclear. This CDR3 has 13 amino acids. Germline V CDR1 and CDR2: LNHDA, SQIVND (reference sequence). Trimming removed 1 base at V and 7 bases at J, with 10 bases between. The CDR3 region has the DNA TGTGCCAGTAGTATAGTTGAGGATGGTGAAGCTTTCTTT. Residues: CASSIVEDGEAFF.

The CDR3 loop is CASSVTSGGGSYNEQFF. CDR3 sequence (DNA): TGTGCCAGCAGCGTCACTAGCGGGGGAGGCTCCTACAATGAGCAGTTCTTC. V usage is TRBV9 and J usage is TRBJ2-1; 11 bases are a match to TRBD2. This CDR3 contains 17 residues. CDR1 and CDR2 (germline): SGDLS, YYNGEE. Trimming removed 2 bases from V and 0 bases from J; junction bases left unmatched: 4. The whole variable domain, remainder taken from reference TRBV9 and TRBJ2-1, is DSGVTQTPKHLITATGQRVTLRCSPRSGDLSVYWYQQSLDQGLQFLIQYYNGEERAKGNILERFSAQQFPDLHSELNLSSLELGDSALYFCASSVTSGGGSYNEQFFGPGTRLTVL.

The chain combines TRBV3-1 (or the pseudogene TRBV3-2) with TRBJ2-7, with 10 bases identical to TRBD2. The CDR3 runs to 15 residues. The V gene's germline CDR1 is LGHDT and CDR2 YNNKEL (reference sequence). J lost 1 base, V lost 5 bases, and 5 bases had no gene match. The CDR3 DNA follows: TGTGCCAGCAGCTACGGGACTAGCGCTTCCTACGAGCAGTACTTC. It translates to CASSYGTSASYEQYF.

V and J are TRBV7-2 and TRBJ2-1; no clear D gene. Germline V gene sequence: CDR1 SGHTA, CDR2 FQGNSA. The CDR3 runs 15 residues. The V and J ends lost 5 bases and 0 bases respectively, with 11 bases between them. CDR3 in amino acids: CASSPDQSSYNEQFF. The CDR3 region has the DNA TGTGCCAGCAGCCCCGACCAGAGCTCCTACAATGAGCAGTTCTTC.

The rearrangement uses TRBV30 and TRBJ1-5; no clear D gene. The CDR3 is 17 amino acids. The V gene's germline CDR1 is GTSNPN and CDR2 SVGIG (reference sequence). V was trimmed by 8 bases and J by 0 bases, leaving 23 bases between them. The CDR3: CAESRAHLPISNQPQHF. DNA of the CDR3: TGTGCCGAAAGTCGTGCGCACCTCCCCATTAGCAATCAGCCCCAGCATTTT.

The chain combines TRBV7-2 with TRBJ1-5; perhaps TRBD1 as D (5 bases). V gave up 0 bases and J gave up 1 base, with 10 bases separating them. CDR3 length: 16 amino acids. The germline V gene has CDR1 SGHTA and CDR2 FQGNSA. Written as DNA, the CDR3 is TGTGCCAGCAGCTTAGCGCATAGGGACAGCAATCAGCCCCAGCATTTT. Translated: CASSLAHRDSNQPQHF.